Presented here are 10 T cell receptor beta chains from one specimen sequenced in a study of blood T cell repertoires in COVID-19. Profiling relied on immunoSEQ multiplex PCR, and the TCRdb table lists in-frame clones only, not all of them. The sample lists some 250,000 clones, about 83% seen once, with around 12% in the top ten. Sequencing was carried out using peripheral blood. The source is a man of 80 years or more with acute or convalescent COVID-19.

The CDR3 protein is CASSPRQGASREQYF. The CDR3, as DNA: TGTGCCAGCAGCCCCCGACAGGGGGCAAGTCGAGAGCAGTACTTC. The chain recombines TRBV3-1 (or the pseudogene TRBV3-2) with TRBJ2-7; TRBD1 agrees at 10 bases. After removal of 4 bases from V and 7 bases from J, the junction contained 10 bases not matched to a gene. The CDR3 sequence is 15 residues long. Germline lookup yields CDR1 LGHDT and CDR2 YNNKEL (reference sequence).

The genes are TRBV2 and TRBJ2-5; weak D call: TRBD1 (5 bases). The CDR3 has 12 amino acids. Germline V gene data show CDR1 as SNHLY and CDR2 as FYNNEI. V was shortened by 9 bases and J by 1 base, with 9 bases between the two germline ends. As DNA, the CDR3 is TGTGCCAGTTCACAGGTCCAAGAGACCCAGTACTTC. It yields the protein CASSQVQETQYF. The whole variable domain, filled in from reference TRBV2 and TRBJ2-5, reads EPEVTQTPSHQVTQMGQEVILRCVPISNHLYFYWYRQILGQKVEFLVSFYNNEISEKSEIFDDQFSVERPDGSNFTLKIRSTKLEDSAMYFCASSQVQETQYFGPGTRLLVL.

The genes are TRBV27 and TRBJ2-3, with D possibly TRBD1 on 6 matching bases. The V gene's germline CDR1 is MNHEY and CDR2 SMNVEV (reference sequence). There are 14 residues in the CDR3. Trimming stripped 5 bases from V and 3 bases from J, with 12 bases between. CDR3 amino acids: CASSAWDITDTQYF. CDR3 in DNA: TGTGCCAGCAGTGCCTGGGACATTACAGATACGCAGTATTTT.

V and J are TRBV15 and TRBJ2-3, with 7 bases lining up with TRBD2. The ends lost 3 bases at V and 1 base at J; junction bases unmatched: 13. The CDR3 extends over 18 amino acids. Germline CDR1 reads LNHNV; CDR2 reads YYDKDF (reference sequence). This CDR3 reads CATSSSGSMGSGTDTQYF. The DNA of the CDR3 is TGTGCCACCAGCAGTAGCGGGTCTATGGGGTCGGGCACAGATACGCAGTATTTT.

The V call is TRBV12-3 or TRBV12-4, the J call TRBJ1-2; D is undetermined. Trimming removed 2 bases from V and 5 bases from J, with 6 bases in between. This CDR3 has 12 amino acids. CDR3 amino acids: CASSLFPYGYTF. CDR3 DNA sequence: TGTGCCAGCAGTTTATTCCCTTATGGCTACACCTTC.

This clone was seen a few times. The chain carries TRBV7-2 and TRBJ2-7; TRBD2 matches at 10 bases. CDR3 length: 16 amino acids. In germline, CDR1 is SGHTA, CDR2 FQGNSA. Germline trimming cut 1 base from V and 5 bases from J; bases unmatched to any gene: 8. The CDR3: CASSLDSPSGRDEQYF. The CDR3 DNA is TGTGCCAGCAGCTTAGATAGTCCTAGCGGGAGAGACGAGCAGTACTTC. Filled out from reference TRBV7-2 and TRBJ2-7, the complete variable domain reads GAGVSQSPSNKVTEKGKDVELRCDPISGHTALYWYRQSLGQGLEFLIYFQGNSAPDKSGLPSDRFSAERTGGSVSTLTIQRTQQEDSAVYLCASSLDSPSGRDEQYFGPGTRLTVT.

V and J are TRBV28 and TRBJ2-1; no clear D. The CDR3 extends over 16 amino acids. Trimming took off 2 bases at V and 1 base at J, with 12 bases between the two ends. In germline, CDR1 is MDHEN, CDR2 SYDVKM. CDR3 in amino acids: CASSLLTPGSYNEQFF. CDR3 in DNA: TGTGCCAGCAGTTTACTGACCCCCGGGTCCTACAATGAGCAGTTCTTC.

This clone turned up a few times. The genes are TRBV10-3 and TRBJ1-5; D unresolved. Germline values: CDR1 ENHRY, CDR2 SYGVKD. The CDR3 has 15 amino acids. The V end lost 3 bases, the J end lost 0 bases, and 9 bases lay between the germline ends. CDR3 DNA: TGTGCCATCAGTGACTCCAGTCTTAGCAATCAGCCCCAGCATTTT. This gives the protein CAISDSSLSNQPQHF.

The chain links TRBV6-4 to TRBJ2-1; 12 bases line up with TRBD2. CDR1 MRHNA and CDR2 SNTAGT come from the germline V gene. This CDR3 contains 15 residues. V lost 0 bases to trimming and J lost 10 bases; unmatched junction nucleotides: 4. CDR3 in amino acids: CASSDSLAGGGEQFF. DNA for the CDR3: TGTGCCAGCAGTGACTCACTAGCGGGAGGTGGGGAGCAGTTCTTC.

The V and J genes are TRBV3-1 (or the pseudogene TRBV3-2) and TRBJ1-1, with D possibly matching TRBD1 (5 bases). With 1 base removed from V and 1 base from J, the gap between germline ends came to 7 bases. The germline gives CDR1 LGHDT, CDR2 YNNKEL (reference sequence). This CDR3 is 14 amino acids long. The CDR3 bases are TGTGCCAGCAGCCAAGTCGGGGGGAACACTGAAGCTTTCTTT. Encoded protein: CASSQVGGNTEAFF.